This T cell receptor (beta chain) was profiled in a study of blood T cell repertoires in COVID-19. Turning to the study itself: Sites in the United States, Italy and Spain provided acute and convalescent COVID-19 samples. Sample material is recorded as cDNA or gDNA derived from T cells, B-cell-depleted T cells, or PBMCs.

Seattle patient enrollment occurred during active infection, with longitudinal follow-up thereafter. V lost 7 bases and J lost 2, with 12 bases in between. Germline V gene lookup returns CDR1 SGHRS and CDR2 YFSETQ. CDR3 length equals 14 residues. Authors' analysis steps: By means of reference gene primer amplification, nucleated cell counts were estimated. Assay used: immunoSEQ multiplex PCR; TCRdb lists only in-frame clones, some missing. That table supplies the V and J calls and clone size; D and trimming were determined from the DNA. The table has 200,000 to 300,000 clones, more than 85% seen once.

The rearrangement uses TRBV5-1 and TRBJ2-2, with D maybe TRBD2 (6 bases). Sequences were obtained from peripheral blood. This clonotype originated in a woman aged 55-69 years with COVID-19, enrolled during active disease. CDR3 DNA: TGCGCCAGCGGAACCGGGACTAACACCGGGGAGCTGTTTTTT. It is translated as CASGTGTNTGELFF.